This T cell receptor beta chain was captured by sequencing in a study of blood T cell repertoires in COVID-19. Study-wide context: Sites across the United States, Italy and Spain contributed samples from acute and convalescent COVID-19. The analysed material was cDNA or gDNA that came from T cells, B-cell-depleted T cells, or PBMCs.

The V gene end was trimmed by 2 bases and the J gene end by 7 bases; junction bases not matched to a gene: 10. Germline V gene sequence: CDR1 MNHNY, CDR2 SVGAGI (reference sequence). The length of the CDR3 is 16 residues. This clone was picked up a small number of times. The Seattle patients joined while their infection was active and were tracked longitudinally afterward. Original analysis: Amplified reference gene primers provided the basis for estimating nucleated cell counts. Sequencing used immunoSEQ multiplex PCR; TCRdb keeps in-frame clones, though not all of them. The V and J calls and clone size were taken over from that table, and D and trimming were inferred from the DNA. This table has over 450,000 clones, roughly 91% appearing once.

The chain uses TRBV6-6 and TRBJ2-2; TRBD2 agrees at 7 bases. The receptor was isolated from a woman in her 50s with COVID-19, enrolled during active disease. Material: peripheral blood. CDR3: CASSYLLTSSGGELFF. The CDR3 nucleotides are TGTGCCAGCAGTTACCTCCTGACTAGCTCAGGCGGGGAGCTGTTTTTT.